This passage covers 3 T cell receptor beta chains from one sample sequenced in a study of immune heterogeneity within non-small cell lung tumors. Multiplex PCR was performed with 32 V and 13 J primers, and it amplified TCR beta CDR3. Each CDR3 protein is one row after TCRdb ran MiXCR on the multiplex PCR reads. This sample has 9,000 to 10,000 distinct CDR3 sequences, with around 29% found just once. Template material for each sample was 600 to 750 ng of bulk tumor genomic DNA. Biopsies that were spaced far apart were taken, several per primary tumor, during surgery. Samples came from untreated patients having curative surgery for newly diagnosed non-small cell lung cancer. What was sequenced was lung tumor tissue. These receptors were obtained from a man between 60 and 75 years old with non-small cell lung cancer.

This clonotype is termed medium-sized. The rearrangement joins TRBV6-2 or TRBV6-3 to TRBJ1-5; 9 bases are shared with TRBD1. There are 15 residues in the CDR3. Germline V lookup: CDR1 MNHEY, CDR2 SVGEGT. V was clipped by 7 bases and J by 3 bases; unmatched bases: 7. CDR3 nucleotide sequence: TGTGCCAGCAAGGACAGGGGTACCCTCAATCAGCCCCAGCATTTT. Its protein product is CASKDRGTLNQPQHF.

This clonotype was found many times. The chain links TRBV12-3 or TRBV12-4 to TRBJ2-2; unclear D gene. Trimming took off 3 bases at V and 1 base at J, with 6 bases between the two ends. CDR3 length equals 14 residues. CDR3 in DNA: TGTGCCAGCAGTTTTATTGGGAACACCGGGGAGCTGTTTTTT. Amino acid sequence: CASSFIGNTGELFF.

Points on this clonotype: One junction end disagrees with the germline gene, perhaps due to a read error. The V gene is TRBV4-3, the J gene TRBJ2-7; D is undetermined. The germline gives CDR1 LGHNA, CDR2 YSLEER. The CDR3 is 16 residues long. The CDR3 DNA reads as TGCGCCAGTAGCCCTTCTCGGGCTGGCGGACCCTACGAGCAGTACTTC. Translation: CASSPSRAGGPYEQYF.